Listed below are T cell receptor beta chains from one sample, sequenced in a study of control samples from healthy donors and cancer patients. Sequenced by immunoSEQ multiplex PCR; TCRdb stores in-frame clones only, minus some. The table records tens of thousands of clones, 80% to 95% of them present only once. Sequencing used PBMCs. The receptor source for this set is a woman between 35 and 50 years old with lung cancer. Both conserved end residues are part of each CDR3. The order of the fields is clone size, D gene, V gene, J gene, CDR3 DNA, CDR3 protein. D genes are given only for firm matches. Part of the rows lack a size; the others show once, few, many or a class for expanded clones.

NA	TRBD2	TRBV4-1	TRBJ2-5	TGCGCCAGCAGCCAGGGCGGGGGGGTACAAGAGACCCAGTACTTC	CASSQGGGVQETQYF
few	NA	TRBV19	TRBJ1-6	TGTGCCATCAACACCGGGGGGGAAAATTCACCCCTCCACTTT	CAINTGGENSPLHF
NA	NA	TRBV19	TRBJ1-5	TGTGCCAGTAGGCTGGAGGGTGAGCGTCAGCCCCAGCATTTT	CASRLEGERQPQHF
few	NA	TRBV2	TRBJ2-7	TGTGCCAGCTTACGGGGGGCCTCCCCCCGCGAGCAGTACTTC	CASLRGASPREQYF
NA	TRBD1	TRBV27	TRBJ1-2	TGTGCCAGCAGTTTATCGAATACAGGGGGCGTCTATGGCTACACCTTC	CASSLSNTGGVYGYTF
NA	TRBD1	TRBV7-2	TRBJ1-5	TGTGCCAGCAGCTTAGAGACAGGGGATAGTCAGCCCCAGCATTTT	CASSLETGDSQPQHF
NA	NA	TRBV18	TRBJ1-2	TGTGCCAGCTCCCGCCCCCTCTCGCCAGATGGCTACACCTTC	CASSRPLSPDGYTF
NA	NA	TRBV29-1	TRBJ2-3	TGCAGCGGCATATGGCAGGGATCTGGTACAGATACGCAGTATTTT	CSGIWQGSGTDTQYF
NA	TRBD1	TRBV28	TRBJ2-6	TGTGCCAGCAGTTTTGCAGGGGGCGTTGGGGCCAACGTCCTGACTTTC	CASSFAGGVGANVLTF
NA	TRBD1	TRBV7-9	TRBJ1-2	TGTGCCAGCAGCCCTACTGACAGGGGATTATATGGCTACACCTTC	CASSPTDRGLYGYTF
NA	TRBD1	TRBV18	TRBJ1-4	TGTGCCAGCTCACCCTTCGGGACAGAAAATGAAAAACTGTTTTTT	CASSPFGTENEKLFF
NA	NA	TRBV13	TRBJ2-7	TGTGCCAGCAGCGCAAACAGGCTCTCCTACGAGCAGTACTTC	CASSANRLSYEQYF
NA	NA	TRBV27	TRBJ2-7	TGTGCCAGCAGTCCCCGGGCATCCTACGAGCAGTACTTC	CASSPRASYEQYF
NA	TRBD1	TRBV19	TRBJ1-2	TGTGCCAGTAGTCTTGGACAGGCCAACTATGGCTACACCTTC	CASSLGQANYGYTF
NA	NA	TRBV3-1/TRBV3-2	TRBJ1-5	TGTGCCAGCAGCCGCCAACAGGGCCAGCCCCAGCATTTT	CASSRQQGQPQHF
NA	NA	TRBV9	TRBJ2-1	TGTGCCAGCAGCGTCGTGGGGTTGCATGAGCAGTTCTTC	CASSVVGLHEQFF
once	NA	TRBV7-6	TRBJ1-6	TGTGCCAGCAGCTTAGACAGCTCCTATAATTCACCCCTCCACTTT	CASSLDSSYNSPLHF
NA	NA	TRBV14	TRBJ2-4	TGTGCCAGCAGCCAACATACACCGGGGACTTTTTCCTCGGCCAAAAACATTCAGTACTTC	CASSQHTPGTFSSAKNIQYF
NA	TRBD2	TRBV19	TRBJ2-3	TGTGCCAGTAGTTTAGGACTAGCAAGGGATACGCAGTATTTT	CASSLGLARDTQYF
NA	TRBD1	TRBV6-1	TRBJ2-3	TGTGCCAGCAGTGAGGACAGGGGCCCAGATACGCAGTATTTT	CASSEDRGPDTQYF
NA	NA	TRBV24-1	TRBJ2-7	TGTGCCACCAGTGACCGGGGACTTTACGAGCAGTACTTC	CATSDRGLYEQYF
few	NA	TRBV28	TRBJ1-6	TGTGCCAGCAGTTTAAGACGCAGGGATTCACCCCTCCACTTT	CASSLRRRDSPLHF
NA	NA	TRBV7-8	TRBJ1-2	TGTGCCAGCAGCTTATATGGTCGGGCGTATGGCTACACCTTC	CASSLYGRAYGYTF
NA	TRBD1	TRBV10-1	TRBJ1-1	TGCGCCAGCAGTGCGACCGGGACAGGGGTTGAAGCTTTCTTT	CASSATGTGVEAFF
NA	TRBD1	TRBV6-5	TRBJ1-1	TGTGCCAGCAATAAGGGACAGTTGAACACTGAAGCTTTCTTT	CASNKGQLNTEAFF
NA	NA	TRBV19	TRBJ1-5	TGTGCCAGTAGTCTTTTCGGGGATAGCAATCAGCCCCAGCATTTT	CASSLFGDSNQPQHF
NA	TRBD1	TRBV6-5	TRBJ1-2	TGTGCCAGCAGTCAGGACAGGGGCAATGGCTACACCTTC	CASSQDRGNGYTF
NA	TRBD2	TRBV11-2	TRBJ2-1	TGTGCCAGCAGCTCACCGGGACTAGAATCCACCGAGCAGTTCTTC	CASSSPGLESTEQFF
NA	TRBD2	TRBV3-1/TRBV3-2	TRBJ2-5	TGTGCCAGCAGCCAACCGACGATAGCGGGGGTAAAAGAGACCCAGTACTTC	CASSQPTIAGVKETQYF
NA	TRBD1	TRBV5-3	TRBJ1-4	TGTGCCAGAAGCTTGGCGGGGACAGGGATGGGCGAGGGTTCTGAAAAACTGTTTTTT	CARSLAGTGMGEGSEKLFF